The 29 T cell receptor beta chains given below trace back to one sample, sequenced in a study of technical replicates of blood from several donors. Assay: immunoSEQ multiplex PCR; the TCRdb copy retains only in-frame clones and omits some. The repertoire includes some 14,000 clones, 95% of them detected once, and 6% to 9.5% sits in the top ten. Specimen: PBMCs. These receptors were obtained from a human donor in good health.

This chain connects TRBV5-5 to TRBJ2-2; the D gene is possibly TRBD2 (6 bases). Trimming removed 4 bases from V and 0 bases from J, with 10 bases in between. This CDR3 has 15 residues. The germline gives CDR1 SGHKS, CDR2 YYEKEE (reference sequence). DNA for the CDR3: TGTGCCAGCAGCCTCCGGGGGACGAACACCGGGGAGCTGTTTTTT. It encodes CASSLRGTNTGELFF.

The chain is built from TRBV14 and TRBJ2-3, with 7 bases matching TRBD1. The trim removed 1 base at V and 5 bases at J, leaving 6 bases unmatched. CDR1 is SGHDN and CDR2 is FVKESK in the germline V gene. The CDR3 has 15 amino acids. The CDR3 bases are TGTGCCAGCAGCCAAGGCTTAACAGGGGTAGATACGCAGTATTTT. Translated, it gives CASSQGLTGVDTQYF.

V usage is TRBV13 and J usage is TRBJ2-3; D perhaps matches TRBD1 (6 bases). CDR3 size: 20 residues. V lost 2 bases to trimming and J lost 1 base, with 25 bases between them. Germline CDR1 reads PRHDT; CDR2 reads FYEKMQ (reference sequence). The CDR3 region is CASSLTAPRSTGWGTDTQYF. CDR3 bases: TGTGCCAGCAGCTTAACCGCCCCGCGGTCAACAGGGTGGGGCACAGATACGCAGTATTTT.

The genes are TRBV28 and TRBJ2-7; tentative D call: TRBD2 (6 bases). Germline V lookup: CDR1 MDHEN, CDR2 SYDVKM. Deletions cut 5 bases from V and 1 base from J, with 12 bases between. The CDR3 has 14 residues. The CDR3 here is CASSETSGSYEQYF. CDR3 in DNA: TGTGCCAGCAGTGAGACCAGCGGGTCCTACGAGCAGTACTTC.

The rearrangement links TRBV27 to TRBJ1-5; a weak D match, TRBD1 (5 bases). V gave up 5 bases and J gave up 9 bases, with 14 bases separating them. The CDR3 covers 13 residues. Germline V gene sequence: CDR1 MNHEY, CDR2 SMNVEV (reference sequence). CDR3 DNA: TGTGCCAGCAGTCCGCGGCGGGGGGGGCCCCAGCATTTT. Translation: CASSPRRGGPQHF.

This clone was seen more than once but under ten times. The rearrangement links TRBV19 to TRBJ1-1; perhaps TRBD1 as D (5 bases). The V gene lost 9 bases and the J gene lost 4 bases, with 15 bases spanning the gap. The CDR3 runs 13 residues. Per germline, CDR1 LNHDA and CDR2 SQIVND (reference sequence). Written as DNA, the CDR3 is TGTGCCAGCGGTGAGCAGGGCGGCACTGAAGCTTTCTTT. Its protein product is CASGEQGGTEAFF.

This chain joins TRBV11-3 and TRBJ2-2; TRBD1 matches 9 bases. The CDR3 has 15 amino acids. Germline values: CDR1 SGHNT, CDR2 YENEEA. V was clipped by 5 bases and J by 2 bases; unmatched bases: 3. CDR3 region: CASSQGQGNTGELFF. The CDR3 coding sequence is TGTGCCAGCAGCCAGGGACAGGGCAACACCGGGGAGCTGTTTTTT. The full variable domain, rest sourced from reference TRBV11-3 and TRBJ2-2, is EAGVVQSPRYKIIEKKQPVAFWCNPISGHNTLYWYLQNLGQGPELLIRYENEEAVDDSQLPKDRFSAERLKGVDSTLKIQPAELGDSAVYLCASSQGQGNTGELFFGEGSRLTVL.

The chain links TRBV7-2 to TRBJ1-5; TRBD1 matches at 7 bases. Germline loops: CDR1 SGHTA, CDR2 FQGNSA. V gave up 4 bases and J gave up 3 bases; unmatched junction bases: 6. The CDR3 has 15 amino acids. The CDR3 sequence is CASSYEGANNQPQHF. The CDR3 DNA reads as TGTGCCAGCAGCTATGAGGGGGCCAACAATCAGCCCCAGCATTTT.

The rearrangement links TRBV19 to TRBJ2-7; the D gene is possibly TRBD2 (5 bases). The germline V gene has CDR1 LNHDA and CDR2 SQIVND (reference sequence). The CDR3 covers 13 residues. Trimming took off 3 bases at V and 6 bases at J, with 12 bases between the two ends. The CDR3 spells CASSIALAREQYF. The DNA of the CDR3 is TGTGCCAGTAGTATTGCCTTAGCGCGCGAGCAGTACTTC.

The J gene is TRBJ2-5, the V gene TRBV25-1, with TRBD2 matching over 8 bases. The CDR3 spans 15 residues. V trimming: 5 bases; J trimming: 1 base; junction bases outside the gene matches: 6. CDR1 and CDR2 (germline): MGHDK, SYGVNS. The CDR3 DNA reads TGTGCCAGCAGTTATGCTAGCGGGTTCCAAGAGACCCAGTACTTC. It specifies CASSYASGFQETQYF.

The V and J genes are TRBV30 and TRBJ1-5; no reliable D call. The CDR3 has 14 amino acids. V was trimmed by 2 bases and J by 0 bases, leaving 8 bases between them. Per germline, CDR1 GTSNPN and CDR2 SVGIG (reference sequence). The DNA of the CDR3 is TGTGCCTGGAGTTTGGGGAGTAGCAATCAGCCCCAGCATTTT. Translated: CAWSLGSSNQPQHF.

The sample holds one count of this clone. The chain is built from TRBV7-9 and TRBJ1-5, with D perhaps TRBD1 (6 bases). The germline V gene encodes CDR1 SEHNR and CDR2 FQNEAQ (reference sequence). This CDR3 has 17 residues. V was clipped by 1 base and J by 0 bases, with 13 bases between them. CDR3 residues: CASSLDATGYSNQPQHF. For the CDR3, the DNA is TGTGCCAGCAGCTTAGACGCCACAGGGTATAGCAATCAGCCCCAGCATTTT.

V and J are TRBV6-4 and TRBJ2-1; TRBD2 matches at 7 bases. CDR3 size: 14 residues. Per the germline V gene, CDR1 is MRHNA and CDR2 is SNTAGT. V was pared by 6 bases and J by 7 bases, with 9 bases of the junction left unmatched. The CDR3 bases are TGTGCCAGCAGCCCAACTTTCGGGGGGAATGAGCAGTTCTTC. Its protein product is CASSPTFGGNEQFF.

The chain links TRBV4-1 to TRBJ2-1; 13 nucleotides match TRBD2. Germline V CDR1 and CDR2: MGHRA, YSYEKL. CDR3 length equals 17 residues. V lost 0 bases, J lost 8 bases, and 7 bases stayed unmatched. The CDR3 loop is CASSQDLGTSGKDEQFF. CDR3 nucleotide sequence: TGCGCCAGCAGCCAAGATTTAGGGACTAGCGGGAAAGATGAGCAGTTCTTC.

The gene calls are TRBV30 and TRBJ2-5, with unresolved D. CDR3 size: 17 residues. Germline assignment: CDR1 GTSNPN and CDR2 SVGIG (reference sequence). Trimming shortened V by 2 bases and J by 7 bases, and 26 bases separated the two germline ends. The CDR3 spells CAWSPSSFGFFGGTQYF. The CDR3 coding sequence is TGTGCCTGGAGTCCTTCCTCTTTTGGTTTTTTTGGCGGGACCCAGTACTTC. Filled out from reference TRBV30 and TRBJ2-5, the complete variable domain reads SQTIHQWPATLVQPVGSPLSLECTVEGTSNPNLYWYRQAAGRGLQLLFYSVGIGQISSEVPQNLSASRPQDRQFILSSKKLLLSDSGFYLCAWSPSSFGFFGGTQYFGPGTRLLVL.

V is TRBV29-1 and J is TRBJ1-1; tentative D call: TRBD1 (6 bases). Germline CDR1 is SQVTM and CDR2 is ANQGSEA. Trimming removed 8 bases at V and 0 bases at J, with 13 bases between. The length of the CDR3 is 13 residues. In DNA, the CDR3 is TGCAGCTCGCGGACAGTCATGAACACTGAAGCTTTCTTT. Protein sequence: CSSRTVMNTEAFF.

The chain is built from TRBV30 and TRBJ2-7; 7 bases are shared with TRBD2. The germline CDR1 and CDR2 sequences are GTSNPN and SVGIG (reference sequence). The CDR3 has 13 amino acids. The ends lost 2 bases at V and 6 bases at J; junction bases unmatched: 7. DNA for the CDR3: TGTGCCTGGAGTTCGGGGGGTAGATCCGAGCAGTACTTC. Its translation is CAWSSGGRSEQYF.

The chain recombines TRBV5-4 with TRBJ1-1; 11 nucleotides match TRBD1. The J segment lost 4 bases and the V segment lost 0 bases, leaving 5 bases of the junction unmatched. CDR1 is SGHNT and CDR2 is YYREEE in the germline V gene (reference sequence). The CDR3 length is 16 residues. CDR3 sequence reads: CASSLASGTGGTEAFF. As DNA, the CDR3 is TGTGCCAGCAGCTTGGCATCCGGGACAGGGGGCACTGAAGCTTTCTTT.

The genes are TRBV5-8 and TRBJ2-2; 10 bases are shared with TRBD2. Trimming at V came to 3 bases and at J to 5 bases, leaving 7 bases not matched to a gene. In germline, CDR1 is SGHTS, CDR2 YDEGEE. This CDR3 region has 16 residues. The CDR3 region is CASSSGAGGLTGELFF. The DNA of the CDR3 is TGTGCCAGCAGCTCTGGAGCGGGGGGGTTGACCGGGGAGCTGTTTTTT.

The chain combines TRBV18 with TRBJ1-2; possible D gene TRBD1, 5 bases. The CDR3 extends over 17 amino acids. Germline-derived CDR1 and CDR2 are KGHSH and LQKENI. Trimming took off 3 bases at V and 1 base at J, with 18 bases between the two ends. CDR3 nucleotides: TGTGCCAGCTCACCGAAGGGACTGAAGCTAATTAACTATGGCTACACCTTC. Translation gives CASSPKGLKLINYGYTF. Complete variable domain (other parts from reference TRBV18 and TRBJ1-2): NAGVMQNPRHLVRRRGQEARLRCSPMKGHSHVYWYRQLPEEGLKFMVYLQKENIIDESGMPKERFSAEFPKEGPSILRIQQVVRGDSAAYFCASSPKGLKLINYGYTFGSGTRLTVV.

The rearrangement joins TRBV19 to TRBJ1-4, with 9 bases fitting TRBD1. V trimming: 4 bases; J trimming: 5 bases; junction bases outside the gene matches: 5. The CDR3 is 15 amino acids. The germline V gene encodes CDR1 LNHDA and CDR2 SQIVND (reference sequence). CDR3 amino acids: CASSTQGAGNEKLFF. Here the CDR3 DNA reads TGTGCCAGTAGTACACAGGGGGCCGGGAATGAAAAACTGTTTTTT.

V is TRBV28 and J is TRBJ2-7, with no clear D. V lost 5 bases to trimming and J lost 2 bases, with 10 bases between them. This CDR3 region has 13 residues. Germline CDR1 is MDHEN and CDR2 is SYDVKM. The CDR3 sequence: CASSVARAYEQYF. CDR3 nucleotides: TGTGCCAGCAGTGTGGCCCGTGCCTACGAGCAGTACTTC.

The genes are TRBV27 and TRBJ2-2; possibly TRBD2 for D (5 bases). Trimming left V 5 bases short and J 3 bases short, with 7 bases between. CDR1 and CDR2 (germline): MNHEY, SMNVEV (reference sequence). This CDR3 spans 13 amino acids. CDR3: CASSPDYTGELFF. CDR3 bases: TGTGCCAGCAGTCCGGACTACACCGGGGAGCTGTTTTTT.

This clone has just one count. The rearrangement uses TRBV10-1 and TRBJ2-3, with 9 nucleotides matching TRBD1. The junction had 7 bases not matched to a gene; V was cut back by 3 bases and J by 6 bases. CDR1 is WNHNN and CDR2 is SYGVQD in the germline V gene (reference sequence). This CDR3 has 15 residues. For the CDR3, the DNA is TGCGCCAGCAGTGACGGGACAGGGTTCATGGATACGCAGTATTTT. Amino acids: CASSDGTGFMDTQYF.

The sample holds one count of this clone. The chain employs TRBV6-5 and TRBJ2-3; 8 bases map to TRBD1. This CDR3 contains 15 residues. Germline loops: CDR1 MNHEY, CDR2 SVGAGI. Trimming at V came to 6 bases and at J to 0 bases, leaving 5 bases not matched to a gene. The CDR3 DNA reads as TGTGCCAGCAGCAGGGACAGGCCGAGCACAGATACGCAGTATTTT. Its protein is CASSRDRPSTDTQYF.

The genes are TRBV5-1 and TRBJ2-3; D perhaps matches TRBD1 (6 bases). The ends were cut back, 3 bases at V and 6 bases at J, with 11 bases in the middle. CDR3 length equals 13 residues. Germline CDR1 reads SGHRS; CDR2 reads YFSETQ. The DNA for the CDR3 is TGCGCCAGCAGCTCTCAGGGGTTTGATACGCAGTATTTT. Its translation: CASSSQGFDTQYF.

CDR3 bases: TGTGCCAGCAGCGTAGCTACGGGGACAGGGTATGGCTACACCTTC. It encodes CASSVATGTGYGYTF. This sequence joins TRBV9 and TRBJ1-2; 9 nucleotides match TRBD1. This CDR3 has 15 residues. V shed 0 bases and J 5 bases; nucleotides not matched to a gene: 5. Germline V gives CDR1 SGDLS, CDR2 YYNGEE.

The J gene is TRBJ2-7, the V gene TRBV19; 8 nucleotides agree with TRBD1. The CDR3 length is 16 residues. V gave up 5 bases and J gave up 9 bases; unmatched junction bases: 18. Germline loops: CDR1 LNHDA, CDR2 SQIVND (reference sequence). CDR3 coding DNA: TGTGCCAGTAGTCCCGCAGGGGGCTCGTTATTTTTAGGGCAGTACTTC. Residues: CASSPAGGSLFLGQYF.

V gene TRBV6-5 combines with J gene TRBJ2-1; 7 bases match TRBD2. Trimming at V came to 6 bases and at J to 2 bases, leaving 7 bases not matched to a gene. CDR3 size: 15 residues. From germline, CDR1 is MNHEY and CDR2 SVGAGI. The chain's CDR3 is CASRRASGPYNEQFF. CDR3 sequence (DNA): TGTGCCAGCAGGCGTGCTAGCGGTCCCTACAATGAGCAGTTCTTC.